This TCR beta chain derives from a study of blood T cell repertoires in COVID-19 (TCRdb year 2020). With regard to the full study: Collaborator samples came from the United States, Italy and Spain and covered acute and convalescent phases of COVID-19. The material from the prospective study consisted of cDNA or gDNA derived from T cells, B-cell-depleted T cells, or PBMCs. Subjects who had been exposed to COVID-19, were actively infected with it, or had recovered from it provided the deeply sampled blood TCRbeta repertoires that made up the dataset. The repertoires were made available in a free public database intended to serve as a resource for research on the immune response to SARS-CoV-2. Samples came from the ongoing ImmuneRACE study (first 160 participants) plus 1,254 subjects from 6 global collaborators. A de-identified subject ID, COVID-19 status, age in years and sex were almost always included in the sample metadata. Where available, HLA class I and class II types were taken from metadata supplied by the sample provider and were not determined by assay-based typing. The paper's findings and limits, for the study overall: The amount of clinical and demographic metadata varied by source and participant and was provided uncurated.

TCRbeta CDR3 regions were amplified from genomic DNA by means of the immunoSEQ Assay, a bias-controlled multiplex PCR. Turning to the authors' computational methods: Nucleated cell counts per sample were estimated from amplification of reference gene primers within the assay. To quantify the absolute abundance of each unique TCRbeta CDR3 rearrangement, sequence reads were collapsed and filtered. Productive Simpson clonality was computed per sample as the square root of Simpson's diversity index over productive rearrangements. Sourced from immuneACCESS, this table was stored by TCRdb with only in-frame sequences that have V and J called. A share of the clones is absent; for the studies checked, an unresolved V gene accounts for under half, and the remainder has no known explanation. V, J and clone size derive from that table, while D and trimming were established from the DNA sequence. The sample table holds roughly 100,000 clones, of which roughly 84% were seen once. The top ten clonotypes cover 10% to 15% of the sample.

CDR1 is given as SGHDT and CDR2 as YYEEEE, both from the germline V gene. Cut back by 4 bases and 2 bases, the V and J ends lie 6 bases apart. From the cysteine through the phenylalanine, the CDR3 covers 12 amino acids. The entry retains the CDR3 DNA only, 36 bases that are in frame from base 1. Comment on this clone: Its antigen target is currently unknown. Per-base quality was not reported, and no clone a single base away is much larger than it.

Collaborating institutions collected whole blood in K2EDTA tubes following their own protocols. For TCRbeta analysis, collaborators shipped samples in one of three forms: frozen whole blood, isolated PBMCs, or DNA extracted from either of those sample types. This clonotype was sampled from a human donor in a cohort sampled during active or convalescent COVID-19. Material for sequencing was peripheral blood. The sequence joins TRBV5-6 to TRBJ1-2; the D segment cannot be called with confidence. The sequenced DNA is TGTGCCAGCAGCCCGGGGAACTATGGCTACACCTTC. This codes for CASSPGNYGYTF.